Below, 18 T cell receptor beta chains from the same sample are listed, as sequenced in a study of technical replicates of blood from a few donors. Profiling relied on immunoSEQ multiplex PCR, and the TCRdb table lists in-frame clones only, not all of them. This table holds about 88,000 clones, 85% to 95% found once. The sequenced material came from T cells isolated from PBMCs. All receptors come from a human donor in good health.

The V and J genes are TRBV28 and TRBJ2-5; D uncertain. Germline V gene data show CDR1 as MDHEN and CDR2 as SYDVKM. Trimming cost V 7 bases and J 4 bases, with 7 bases left between them. CDR3 length equals 11 residues. This CDR3 reads CASTGRETQYF. The CDR3 region has the DNA TGTGCCAGCACCGGTCGAGAGACCCAGTACTTC.

V and J are TRBV27 and TRBJ2-2, with a possible D match to TRBD1 (7 bases). CDR3 size: 14 residues. Per germline, CDR1 MNHEY and CDR2 SMNVEV (reference sequence). With 6 bases removed from V and 4 bases from J, the gap between germline ends came to 12 bases. Here the CDR3 DNA reads TGTGCCAGCAGCGCGGGACAGACCACCGGGGAGCTGTTTTTT. Protein sequence: CASSAGQTTGELFF.

The chain combines TRBV4-1 with TRBJ1-5, with a possible D match to TRBD1 (5 bases). The germline V gene has CDR1 MGHRA and CDR2 YSYEKL. CDR3 size: 13 residues. Trimming pared 1 base from V and 9 bases from J, leaving 10 bases between. The CDR3 is CASSQGQGGPQHF. Here the CDR3 DNA reads TGCGCCAGCAGCCAAGGTCAGGGTGGGCCCCAGCATTTT.

This chain joins TRBV7-9 and TRBJ1-2, with 9 bases that match TRBD1. Germline V CDR1 and CDR2: SEHNR, FQNEAQ (reference sequence). There are 15 residues in the CDR3. The V segment lost 3 bases and the J segment 1 base; nucleotides outside the gene matches: 3. CDR3 in DNA: TGTGCCAGCAGCTTCCCGGGACAGGGTAACTATGGCTACACCTTC. Its translation is CASSFPGQGNYGYTF.

The rearrangement joins TRBV7-9 to TRBJ1-5, with D unclear. CDR1 and CDR2 (germline): SEHNR, FQNEAQ (reference sequence). This CDR3 region has 13 residues. With 5 bases removed from V and 16 bases from J, the gap between germline ends came to 21 bases. The DNA for the CDR3 is TGTGCCAGCAGCCCCATAGTGGCGGAACCATTACATTTT. Its translation is CASSPIVAEPLHF.

CDR3 sequence (DNA): TGTGCCAGCAGGACGGGACAGCGATACTCCGAGCAGTACTTC. Translation gives CASRTGQRYSEQYF. The rearrangement joins TRBV27 to TRBJ2-7; TRBD1 aligns across 7 bases. From germline, CDR1 is MNHEY and CDR2 SMNVEV (reference sequence). With 6 bases clipped from V and 6 bases from J, the junction kept 11 bases outside the gene matches. This CDR3 is 14 amino acids long.

This clone was detected a few times. The chain uses TRBV13 and TRBJ2-3; 15 nucleotides line up with TRBD2. The CDR3 totals 16 residues. The V and J ends lost 5 bases and 6 bases, in that order; junction bases with no gene match: 6. Per germline, CDR1 PRHDT and CDR2 FYEKMQ (reference sequence). CDR3 region: CASSRLGLAGGDTQYF. In DNA form, the CDR3 reads TGTGCCAGCAGCCGACTAGGACTAGCGGGAGGGGATACGCAGTATTTT.

This clone turned up a few times. The V and J genes are TRBV11-2 and TRBJ1-1; 7 bases agree with TRBD1. The germline CDR1 and CDR2 sequences are SGHAT and FQNNGV. The CDR3 is made up of 14 amino acids. With V trimmed by 1 base and J by 11 bases, 10 bases remained unmatched. CDR3 amino acids: CASSLGRDRVMAFF. The CDR3 bases are TGTGCCAGCAGCTTAGGCCGAGACAGGGTAATGGCTTTCTTT.

The rearrangement joins TRBV5-5 to TRBJ2-7; the match to TRBD1 covers 7 bases. Germline V gene lookup returns CDR1 SGHKS and CDR2 YYEKEE (reference sequence). The CDR3 has 14 amino acids. The V gene end was trimmed by 3 bases and the J gene end by 2 bases; junction bases not matched to a gene: 5. CDR3 region: CASSSTTGAYEQYF. CDR3 DNA sequence: TGTGCCAGCAGCTCGACCACAGGGGCCTACGAGCAGTACTTC. Looking up the rest from reference TRBV5-5 and TRBJ2-7 gives the full variable domain: DAGVTQSPTHLIKTRGQQVTLRCSPISGHKSVSWYQQVLGQGPQFIFQYYEKEERGRGNFPDRFSARQFPNYSSELNVNALLLGDSALYLCASSSTTGAYEQYFGPGTRLTVT.

The chain is built from TRBV6-1 and TRBJ1-1; the D is unclear. V lost 8 bases and J 0 bases, leaving 13 bases between the germline ends. The germline CDR1 and CDR2 sequences are MNHNS and SASEGT. The CDR3 is 14 residues long. The DNA of the CDR3 is TGTGCCAGCGGGCGCACCGGTTTGAACACTGAAGCTTTCTTT. Translation: CASGRTGLNTEAFF.

This clone has only one observation. The chain uses TRBV7-6 and TRBJ2-1; 10 nucleotides align to TRBD2. Trimming removed 5 bases from V and 8 bases from J; junction bases left unmatched: 3. Germline V gene sequence: CDR1 SGHVS, CDR2 FNYEAQ. The CDR3 contains 13 residues. CDR3 residues: CASSRSGRYEQFF. The DNA for the CDR3 is TGTGCCAGCAGCCGTAGCGGGAGGTATGAGCAGTTCTTC. The complete variable domain, with remaining parts taken from reference TRBV7-6 and TRBJ2-1, reads GAGVSQSPRYKVTKRGQDVALRCDPISGHVSLYWYRQALGQGPEFLTYFNYEAQQDKSGLPNDRFSAERPEGSISTLTIQRTEQRDSAMYRCASSRSGRYEQFFGPGTRLTVL.

The rearrangement joins TRBV28 to TRBJ2-7; 11 bases agree with TRBD2. Germline V gene lookup returns CDR1 MDHEN and CDR2 SYDVKM. The CDR3 covers 15 residues. V lost 6 bases to trimming and J lost 6 bases; unmatched junction nucleotides: 10. CDR3 bases: TGTGCCAGCAGCCGACAACTAGCGGGAGTGGGCGAGCAGTACTTC. This sequence encodes CASSRQLAGVGEQYF.

This clone turned up a few times. The V call is TRBV7-9, the J call TRBJ1-4; 9 nucleotides agree with TRBD1. V shed 1 base and J 5 bases; nucleotides not matched to a gene: 2. Germline V gene sequence: CDR1 SEHNR, CDR2 FQNEAQ (reference sequence). This CDR3 has 15 amino acids. This CDR3 reads CASSLGGTGNEKLFF. The CDR3 DNA reads TGTGCCAGCAGCTTAGGAGGGACAGGGAATGAAAAACTGTTTTTT.

The chain combines TRBV11-3 with TRBJ1-1, with D perhaps matching TRBD1 (5 bases). CDR3 length equals 17 residues. Germline CDR1 SGHNT, CDR2 YENEEA. V was shortened by 1 base and J by 1 base, with 16 bases between the two germline ends. The CDR3 reads CASSLGLWGSQNTEAFF. The CDR3 DNA follows: TGTGCCAGCAGCTTAGGTCTTTGGGGCAGCCAGAACACTGAAGCTTTCTTT.

This clone was recorded a few times. This chain connects TRBV7-2 to TRBJ1-1; 7 bases line up with TRBD1. Germline assignment: CDR1 SGHTA and CDR2 FQGNSA. J gave up 3 bases and V 5 bases, and 9 bases lay outside the gene matches. The CDR3 totals 15 residues. The CDR3 nucleotides read TGTGCCAGCAGCCCCGAGGGCAGGGGGTACACTGAAGCTTTCTTT. Its protein product is CASSPEGRGYTEAFF. Full variable domain (rest looked up from reference TRBV7-2 and TRBJ1-1): GAGVSQSPSNKVTEKGKDVELRCDPISGHTALYWYRQSLGQGLEFLIYFQGNSAPDKSGLPSDRFSAERTGGSVSTLTIQRTQQEDSAVYLCASSPEGRGYTEAFFGQGTRLTVV.

V usage is TRBV6-1 and J usage is TRBJ2-7; perhaps TRBD1 as D (5 bases). Looked up from germline, CDR1 is MNHNS and CDR2 is SASEGT. V lost 7 bases to trimming and J lost 6 bases, with 19 bases between them. The CDR3 loop spans 14 amino acids. The DNA for the CDR3 is TGTGCCAGCACTCCGGGTCTGACAGTCTTCGAGCAGTACTTC. Translation: CASTPGLTVFEQYF.

The chain employs TRBV27 and TRBJ2-4; 11 bases fit TRBD2. V lost 5 bases, J lost 1 base, and 7 bases stayed unmatched. CDR1 and CDR2 (germline): MNHEY, SMNVEV (reference sequence). This CDR3 spans 17 amino acids. The CDR3 protein is CASSPLAGGVAKNIQYF. For the CDR3, the DNA is TGTGCCAGCAGTCCCTTAGCGGGAGGGGTTGCCAAAAACATTCAGTACTTC.

The V and J genes are TRBV19 and TRBJ2-1; D is possibly TRBD1 (5 bases). Deletions cut 7 bases from V and 3 bases from J, with 7 bases between. Germline-derived CDR1 and CDR2 are LNHDA and SQIVND (reference sequence). This CDR3 region has 12 residues. The CDR3: CASTQGYNEQFF. DNA of the CDR3: TGTGCCAGTACGCAGGGCTACAATGAGCAGTTCTTC. The whole variable domain, remainder taken from reference TRBV19 and TRBJ2-1, is DGGITQSPKYLFRKEGQNVTLSCEQNLNHDAMYWYRQDPGQGLRLIYYSQIVNDFQKGDIAEGYSVSREKKESFPLTVTSAQKNPTAFYLCASTQGYNEQFFGPGTRLTVL.